The 15 T cell receptor beta chains below were found in one sample sequenced in a study of T cell responses to AZD1222 COVID-19 vaccine. Method: immunoSEQ multiplex PCR; TCRdb's copy keeps in-frame clones and lacks some. The sample carries 110,000 to 150,000 clones, under 95% recorded once. This specimen was peripheral blood, taken on day 0 of AZD1222 vaccination. The receptor source for this set is an adult in good health.

The V gene is TRBV4-2, the J gene TRBJ2-3, with TRBD1 as a possible D gene (5 bases). The germline V gene has CDR1 LGHNA and CDR2 YNFKEQ. This CDR3 region has 14 residues. V dropped 7 bases and J dropped 3 bases, with 14 bases sitting between them. CDR3: CASTQTSGTDTQYF. The CDR3, as DNA: TGTGCCAGCACCCAGACGTCAGGGACAGATACGCAGTATTTT.

This chain connects TRBV6-5 to TRBJ1-5, with 7 bases aligning to TRBD1. Germline CDR1 reads MNHEY; CDR2 reads SVGAGI. V was pared by 6 bases and J by 7 bases, with 6 bases of the junction left unmatched. The CDR3 length is 13 residues. CDR3: CASSSGGFQPQHF. CDR3 coding DNA: TGTGCCAGCAGCTCAGGGGGTTTCCAGCCCCAGCATTTT.

The chain employs TRBV12-3 or TRBV12-4 and TRBJ1-2; D is undetermined. Trimming took 2 bases from V and 5 from J, leaving 9 bases between them. The CDR3 is 13 residues long. This CDR3 is CASSLPERYGYTF. The CDR3 region has the DNA TGTGCCAGCAGTTTACCGGAGCGATATGGCTACACCTTC.

This chain uses TRBV6-5 with TRBJ2-1; D is possibly TRBD1 (5 bases). There are 15 residues in the CDR3. Germline lookup yields CDR1 MNHEY and CDR2 SVGAGI. V lost 2 bases, J lost 3 bases, and 11 bases lay in between. As DNA, the CDR3 is TGTGCCAGCAGTTACAGCAGTACAGGCTACAATGAGCAGTTCTTC. Translated: CASSYSSTGYNEQFF.

The V call is TRBV6-2 or TRBV6-3, the J call TRBJ1-1; 7 nucleotides agree with TRBD1. V lost 0 bases, J lost 1 base, and 14 bases stayed unmatched. The germline gives CDR1 MNHEY, CDR2 SVGEGT. CDR3 length: 19 amino acids. The CDR3: CASSYSVHLQGRANTEAFF. CDR3 DNA sequence: TGTGCCAGCAGTTACTCGGTGCACCTACAGGGGAGGGCGAACACTGAAGCTTTCTTT.

This chain joins TRBV19 and TRBJ1-2, with D hard to call. The CDR3 spans 12 residues. Between the trimmed V and J ends, which lost 4 bases and 3 bases, there was a span of 6 bases. Germline V gene lookup returns CDR1 LNHDA and CDR2 SQIVND (reference sequence). This chain's CDR3 is CASSNSHYGYTF. The DNA of the CDR3 is TGTGCCAGTAGTAACAGCCACTATGGCTACACCTTC. Full variable domain (rest looked up from reference TRBV19 and TRBJ1-2): DGGITQSPKYLFRKEGQNVTLSCEQNLNHDAMYWYRQDPGQGLRLIYYSQIVNDFQKGDIAEGYSVSREKKESFPLTVTSAQKNPTAFYLCASSNSHYGYTFGSGTRLTVV.

The J gene is TRBJ1-6, the V gene TRBV11-3; D ambiguous. The CDR3 is 14 residues long. The germline CDR1 and CDR2 sequences are SGHNT and YENEEA. V was shortened by 1 base and J by 6 bases, with 7 bases between the two germline ends. CDR3 nucleotide sequence: TGTGCCAGCAGCTTAGGTGGTGGTAATTCACCCCTCCACTTT. Translating gives CASSLGGGNSPLHF.

The chain links TRBV5-1 to TRBJ2-2, with D perhaps matching TRBD1 or TRBD2 (6 bases each). Germline CDR1 SGHRS, CDR2 YFSETQ. The CDR3 spans 16 residues. With 4 bases removed from V and 7 bases from J, the gap between germline ends came to 20 bases. In nucleotides, the CDR3 is TGCGCCAGCAGCCACCTGAATCCGGGGGCGGACGGGGAGCTGTTTTTT. It encodes CASSHLNPGADGELFF.

The V gene is TRBV5-1, the J gene TRBJ2-5; possibly TRBD2 for D (5 bases). The CDR3 consists of 16 residues. V was clipped by 3 bases and J by 2 bases, with 17 bases between them. In germline, CDR1 is SGHRS, CDR2 YFSETQ. This CDR3 reads CASSSSGNPVQETQYF. CDR3 nucleotide sequence: TGCGCCAGCAGCTCCTCGGGGAATCCGGTACAAGAGACCCAGTACTTC.

The chain has TRBV11-3 and TRBJ2-7, with D perhaps matching TRBD1 (5 bases). Trimming took off 1 base at V and 8 bases at J, with 15 bases between the two ends. The CDR3 sequence is 14 residues long. The germline gives CDR1 SGHNT, CDR2 YENEEA. CDR3 sequence: CASSLGSVRAQQYF. As DNA, the CDR3 is TGTGCCAGCAGCTTAGGCTCCGTCAGGGCGCAGCAGTACTTC.

The chain joins TRBV27 to TRBJ1-4; D ambiguous. The germline gives CDR1 MNHEY, CDR2 SMNVEV (reference sequence). The CDR3 is 13 amino acids. Trimming took 5 bases from V and 10 from J, leaving 14 bases between them. This CDR3 reads CASSAILGGKLFF. In DNA, the CDR3 is TGTGCCAGCAGTGCGATTCTCGGCGGAAAACTGTTTTTT. Using reference TRBV27 and TRBJ1-4 for the parts outside the CDR3, the full variable domain is EAQVTQNPRYLITVTGKKLTVTCSQNMNHEYMSWYRQDPGLGLRQIYYSMNVEVTDKGDVPEGYKVSRKEKRNFPLILESPSPNQTSLYFCASSAILGGKLFFGSGTQLSVL.

V is TRBV3-1 (or the pseudogene TRBV3-2) and J is TRBJ1-6; 7 bases fit TRBD1. CDR3 length: 15 amino acids. Germline V CDR1 and CDR2: LGHDT, YNNKEL (reference sequence). Losses at the gene ends were 4 bases for V and 6 bases for J; bases not matched to a gene: 6. CDR3 region: CASSPRTGINSPLHF. As DNA, the CDR3 is TGTGCCAGCAGCCCTCGGACAGGCATTAATTCACCCCTCCACTTT.

The chain links TRBV19 to TRBJ1-5; 7 nucleotides line up with TRBD1. Germline CDR1 reads LNHDA; CDR2 reads SQIVND (reference sequence). Trimming cost V 3 bases and J 0 bases; bases outside gene matches: 2. The CDR3 runs to 15 residues. The CDR3 loop is CASSMGQISNQPQHF. The CDR3 region has the DNA TGTGCCAGTAGTATGGGACAGATTAGCAATCAGCCCCAGCATTTT.

The chain employs TRBV4-1 and TRBJ1-4; tentatively, D is TRBD1 (6 bases). Germline V lookup: CDR1 MGHRA, CDR2 YSYEKL. The CDR3 has 17 residues. V lost 3 bases to trimming and J lost 4 bases, with 18 bases between them. The CDR3 spells CASSHPSLGQRNEKLFF. DNA of the CDR3: TGCGCCAGCAGCCATCCGAGTCTCGGACAGCGTAATGAAAAACTGTTTTTT.

This rearrangement joins TRBV2 to TRBJ2-5; TRBD2 aligns across 7 bases. Germline V lookup: CDR1 SNHLY, CDR2 FYNNEI. The J segment lost 7 bases and the V segment lost 4 bases, leaving 9 bases of the junction unmatched. The CDR3 spans 14 residues. CDR3 nucleotide sequence: TGTGCCAGCAGTGGACCAGCGGGGCCCGGGACCCAGTACTTC. As protein: CASSGPAGPGTQYF.